The present T cell receptor beta chain was sequenced within a study of cytomegalovirus exposure and HLA in healthy donors. Notes on this clone: Antigen specificity is unknown.

PCR used 60 Vbeta primers and 13 Jbeta primers. Profiled with immunoSEQ multiplex PCR; TCRdb holds only in-frame clones, not every one. The sample gives about 140,000 clones, around four fifths of which show up once; around 3.2% is in the top ten. The CDR3 sequence is 18 residues long. The germline gives CDR1 SGHNT, CDR2 YYREEE (reference sequence). J lost 2 bases, V lost 4 bases, and 15 bases had no gene match. Study-wide findings and caveats: There were reportedly fewer N-insertions in an Asian-associated ancestry cluster than the roughly 700-donor mean, in a later analysis. Of the V segments, some could not be distinguished, including TRBV6-2 and TRBV6-3, and were excluded. Apparent HLA restriction characterized most CMV-associated TCR beta chains in a later analysis. Trimming of TCR beta V- and J-genes showed a link, identified in a later analysis, to a missense DCLRE1C variant.

The material sequenced was PBMCs. The source of this sequence is a male donor in good health and CMV-seronegative. V and J are TRBV5-4 and TRBJ2-5; 9 positions agree with TRBD2. CDR3 protein: CASSQEISGGPYQETQYF. The CDR3 nucleotides read TGTGCCAGCAGCCAAGAGATTAGCGGGGGCCCGTATCAAGAGACCCAGTACTTC.